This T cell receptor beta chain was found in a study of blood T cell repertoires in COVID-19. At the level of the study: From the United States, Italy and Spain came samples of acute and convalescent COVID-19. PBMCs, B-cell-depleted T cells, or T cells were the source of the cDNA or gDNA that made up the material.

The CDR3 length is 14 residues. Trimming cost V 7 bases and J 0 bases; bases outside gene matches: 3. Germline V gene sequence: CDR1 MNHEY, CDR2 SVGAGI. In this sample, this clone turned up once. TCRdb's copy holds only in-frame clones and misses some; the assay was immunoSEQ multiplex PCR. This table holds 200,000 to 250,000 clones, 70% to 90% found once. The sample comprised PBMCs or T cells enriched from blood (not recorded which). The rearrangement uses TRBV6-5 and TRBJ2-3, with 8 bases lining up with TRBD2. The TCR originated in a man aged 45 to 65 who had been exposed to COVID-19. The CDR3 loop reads CASTVAGSTDTQYF. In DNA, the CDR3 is TGTGCCAGCACCGTAGCGGGAAGCACAGATACGCAGTATTTT.